The 2 T cell receptor beta chains listed next were all sequenced from one sample in a study of PD-1 blockade in classical Hodgkin lymphoma (dated by TCRdb to between 2020 and 2021). Receptors were amplified or captured by the immunoSEQ multiplex PCR assay. Imported from immuneACCESS, the table was reduced by TCRdb to in-frame sequences with V and J called. These copies leave out some clones; in studies compared against another copy, an unresolved V gene accounts for under half, and the cause of the remainder is not known. The sample table shows 40,000 to 45,000 clones, and just under 80% are seen once. The ten largest clones take up around 15% of the sample. The time point tag for this specimen amounts to: cycle 1 day 1 (C1D1), immediately before nivolumab initiation. Every trial patient had relapsed following autologous stem cell transplantation, and prior brentuximab vedotin exposure was what differed among cohorts A, B and C.

The sample here was peripheral blood mononuclear cells (PBMCs), taken at baseline. Source of these receptors: a human donor with classical Hodgkin lymphoma.

J is TRBJ1-2 and V is TRBV7-9, with D possibly matching TRBD1 (5 bases). The V gene's germline CDR1 is SEHNR and CDR2 FQNEAQ (reference sequence). V lost 1 base and J 6 bases, leaving 18 bases between the germline ends. The CDR3 runs 16 residues. CDR3 amino acids: CASSLDGAQGTDGYTF. CDR3 in DNA: TGTGCCAGCAGCTTAGATGGGGCGCAGGGAACCGATGGCTACACCTTC. Variable domain in full (rest from reference TRBV7-9 and TRBJ1-2): DTGVSQNPRHKITKRGQNVTFRCDPISEHNRLYWYRQTLGQGPEFLTYFQNEAQLEKSRLLSDRFSAERPKGSFSTLEIQRTEQGDSAMYLCASSLDGAQGTDGYTFGSGTRLTVV.

This clone showed up just a few times. The chain has TRBV25-1 and TRBJ2-3; possibly TRBD1 for D (6 bases). Germline CDR1 and CDR2: MGHDK and SYGVNS. With 6 bases removed from V and 10 bases from J, the gap between germline ends came to 17 bases. The CDR3 has 13 residues. The CDR3 sequence is CASSDQGREAQYF. CDR3 bases: TGTGCCAGCAGCGACCAGGGGAGAGAGGCGCAGTATTTT.